This TCR beta chain appears in the sequencing data of a study of radiation and T cells in renal cell carcinoma. Study results and caveats: Compared with controls, irradiated tumors had more, larger dominant CDR3 motifs.

The repertoire was sequenced with immunoSEQ multiplex PCR; TCRdb's copy has only in-frame clones and lacks some. The table includes 17,000 or so clones, less than 65% detected once. V was shortened by 4 bases and J by 0 bases, with 11 bases between the two germline ends. Germline CDR1 reads SGHDT; CDR2 reads YYEEEE. This CDR3 comprises 15 residues. As for treatment: 15 Gy SBRT to primary tumor, nephrectomy 4 weeks later. Nephrectomy followed 15 Gy stereotactic body radiation by 4 weeks. This renal cell carcinoma was of the clear cell type. This clone is medium-sized. Its antigen is still unknown. The sample consisted of tumor tissue, taken from a patient whose treatment included radiotherapy and nephrectomy. The rearrangement joins TRBV5-6 to TRBJ1-3; D remains unclear. The TCR originated in a man over 45 with renal cell carcinoma. CDR3 sequence (DNA): TGTGCCAGCAGCCGACTTGTTTACTCTGGAAACACCATATATTTT. Its translation: CASSRLVYSGNTIYF.